The 10 T cell receptor beta chains given below trace back to one sample, sequenced in a study of memory CD4+ T cells and cytomegalovirus serostatus. Single viable CD3+CD4+CD8-CD45RO+ cells were sorted as the memory CD4+ T cells. Sequenced by immunoSEQ multiplex PCR; TCRdb stores in-frame clones only, minus some. Here the sample spans about 92,000 clones, approximately 80% being singletons. Sample: memory CD4+ T cells from blood. Every receptor here comes from an adult in good health and CMV-seropositive.

The J gene is TRBJ2-7, the V gene TRBV28; maybe TRBD1 (6 bases). Trimming removed 6 bases at V and 6 bases at J, with 21 bases between. CDR3 size: 15 residues. Per the germline V gene, CDR1 is MDHEN and CDR2 is SYDVKM. CDR3 DNA: TGTGCCAGCAGCGAATCGCTGGGGGCTGCAGGCGAGCAGTACTTC. The encoded protein is CASSESLGAAGEQYF.

This clone was found a few times. V gene TRBV9 combines with J gene TRBJ2-3; TRBD2 aligns across 10 bases. V shed 0 bases and J 4 bases; nucleotides not matched to a gene: 8. The CDR3 sequence is 17 residues long. Germline loops: CDR1 SGDLS, CDR2 YYNGEE. In nucleotides, the CDR3 is TGTGCCAGCAGCGTAGGCCTCCTAGCGGGAGTAGCAGATACGCAGTATTTT. Translated: CASSVGLLAGVADTQYF.

In this sample, this clone turned up a few times. The V and J genes are TRBV7-9 and TRBJ2-2; TRBD1 might be the D (6 bases). From germline, CDR1 is SEHNR and CDR2 FQNEAQ (reference sequence). CDR3 length: 17 residues. Trimming shortened V by 3 bases and J by 3 bases, and 17 bases separated the two germline ends. The CDR3 is CASSFTTDSHYTGELFF. As DNA, the CDR3 is TGTGCCAGCAGCTTTACGACGGACAGTCATTACACCGGGGAGCTGTTTTTT.

This chain connects TRBV7-2 to TRBJ1-4; D is unresolved. CDR1 and CDR2 (germline): SGHTA, FQGNSA. The CDR3 runs 16 residues. Trimming pared 4 bases from V and 7 bases from J, leaving 19 bases between. The CDR3 loop reads CASSSSFATDGEKLFF. CDR3 sequence (DNA): TGTGCCAGCAGCTCATCATTTGCTACCGACGGTGAAAAACTGTTTTTT.

The rearrangement links TRBV18 to TRBJ2-3, with D tentatively TRBD1 (6 bases). This CDR3 has 15 amino acids. The ends were cut back, 3 bases at V and 3 bases at J, with 13 bases in the middle. Germline CDR1 and CDR2: KGHSH and LQKENI. The CDR3: CASSPLGHGTDTQYF. CDR3 nucleotides: TGTGCCAGCTCACCTCTGGGACATGGTACAGATACGCAGTATTTT.

This chain links TRBV18 with TRBJ2-5, with D perhaps matching TRBD2 (6 bases). The CDR3 spans 16 residues. Germline CDR1 KGHSH, CDR2 LQKENI. Trimming pared 1 base from V and 1 base from J, leaving 13 bases between. CDR3 region: CASSPRVSGLQETQYF. CDR3 nucleotides: TGTGCCAGCTCACCACGGGTTAGCGGTCTCCAAGAGACCCAGTACTTC. The whole variable domain, remainder taken from reference TRBV18 and TRBJ2-5, is NAGVMQNPRHLVRRRGQEARLRCSPMKGHSHVYWYRQLPEEGLKFMVYLQKENIIDESGMPKERFSAEFPKEGPSILRIQQVVRGDSAAYFCASSPRVSGLQETQYFGPGTRLLVL.

The chain recombines TRBV7-8 with TRBJ1-2; 8 bases map to TRBD1. V lost 3 bases to trimming and J lost 4 bases; unmatched junction nucleotides: 4. This CDR3 comprises 14 residues. Germline assignment: CDR1 SGHVS and CDR2 FQNEAQ. The CDR3, as DNA: TGTGCCAGCAGCTTGATAGACAGGGGCTATGGCTACACCTTC. Translated, it gives CASSLIDRGYGYTF.

The chain employs TRBV28 and TRBJ1-2, with 8 bases identical to TRBD1. This CDR3 is built from 14 residues. The germline V gene encodes CDR1 MDHEN and CDR2 SYDVKM. J was trimmed by 8 bases and V by 5 bases; bases with no gene match: 10. The CDR3 sequence: CASSVESQGGGYTF. In nucleotides, the CDR3 is TGTGCCAGCAGTGTCGAATCACAGGGGGGCGGCTACACCTTC.

The chain uses TRBV6-5 and TRBJ1-5; 7 bases match TRBD1. The CDR3 runs 13 residues. V was pared by 9 bases and J by 7 bases, with 9 bases of the junction left unmatched. CDR1 is MNHEY and CDR2 is SVGAGI in the germline V gene. The chain's CDR3 is CASRQGGGQPQHF. Written as DNA, the CDR3 is TGTGCCAGTCGACAGGGAGGAGGACAGCCCCAGCATTTT.

The DNA of the CDR3 is TGTGCCAGCAGCCCCGGGGTTAGCACAGATACGCAGTATTTT. It is translated as CASSPGVSTDTQYF. The chain uses TRBV28 and TRBJ2-3; D possibly corresponds to TRBD2 (5 bases). V lost 6 bases and J 0 bases, leaving 10 bases between the germline ends. Germline V lookup: CDR1 MDHEN, CDR2 SYDVKM. This CDR3 region has 14 residues.